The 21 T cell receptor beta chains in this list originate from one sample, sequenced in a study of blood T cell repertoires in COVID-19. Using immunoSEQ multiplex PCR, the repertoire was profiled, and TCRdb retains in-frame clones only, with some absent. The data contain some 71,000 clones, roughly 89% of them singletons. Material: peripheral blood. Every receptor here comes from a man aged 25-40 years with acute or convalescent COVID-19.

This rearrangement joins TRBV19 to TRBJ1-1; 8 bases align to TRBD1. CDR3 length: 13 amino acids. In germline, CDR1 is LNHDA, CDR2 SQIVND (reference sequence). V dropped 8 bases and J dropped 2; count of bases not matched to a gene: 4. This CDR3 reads CASLDRVNTEAFF. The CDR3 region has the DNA TGTGCCAGTTTGGACAGGGTAAACACTGAAGCTTTCTTT.

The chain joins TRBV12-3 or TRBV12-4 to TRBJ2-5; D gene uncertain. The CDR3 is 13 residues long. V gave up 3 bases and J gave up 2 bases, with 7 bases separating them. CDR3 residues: CASSFSAQETQYF. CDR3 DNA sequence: TGTGCCAGCAGTTTCTCAGCGCAAGAGACCCAGTACTTC.

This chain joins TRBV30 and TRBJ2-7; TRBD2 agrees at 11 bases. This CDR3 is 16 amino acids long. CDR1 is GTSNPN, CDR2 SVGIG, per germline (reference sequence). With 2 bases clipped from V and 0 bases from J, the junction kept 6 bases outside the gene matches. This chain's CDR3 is CAWSTGLADLSYEQYF. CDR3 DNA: TGTGCCTGGAGTACGGGACTAGCGGACCTCTCCTACGAGCAGTACTTC. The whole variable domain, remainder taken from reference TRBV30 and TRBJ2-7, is SQTIHQWPATLVQPVGSPLSLECTVEGTSNPNLYWYRQAAGRGLQLLFYSVGIGQISSEVPQNLSASRPQDRQFILSSKKLLLSDSGFYLCAWSTGLADLSYEQYFGPGTRLTVT.

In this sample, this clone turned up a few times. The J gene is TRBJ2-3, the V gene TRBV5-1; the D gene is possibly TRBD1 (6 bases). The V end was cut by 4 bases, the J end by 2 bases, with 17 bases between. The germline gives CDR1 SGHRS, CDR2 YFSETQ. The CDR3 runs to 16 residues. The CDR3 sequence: CASSPIATGTTDTQYF. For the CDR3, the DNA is TGCGCCAGCAGCCCTATAGCCACAGGGACCACAGATACGCAGTATTTT.

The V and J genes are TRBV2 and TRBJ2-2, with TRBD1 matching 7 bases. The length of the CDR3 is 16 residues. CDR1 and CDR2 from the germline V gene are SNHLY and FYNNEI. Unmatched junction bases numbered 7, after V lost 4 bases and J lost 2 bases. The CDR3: CASSGDRSYNTGELFF. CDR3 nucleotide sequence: TGTGCCAGCAGTGGGGACAGATCGTATAACACCGGGGAGCTGTTTTTT. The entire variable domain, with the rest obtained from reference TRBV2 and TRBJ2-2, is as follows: EPEVTQTPSHQVTQMGQEVILRCVPISNHLYFYWYRQILGQKVEFLVSFYNNEISEKSEIFDDQFSVERPDGSNFTLKIRSTKLEDSAMYFCASSGDRSYNTGELFFGEGSRLTVL.

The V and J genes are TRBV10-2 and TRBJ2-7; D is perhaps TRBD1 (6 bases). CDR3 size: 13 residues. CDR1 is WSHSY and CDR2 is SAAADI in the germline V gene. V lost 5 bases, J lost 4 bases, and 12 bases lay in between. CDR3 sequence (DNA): TGCGCCAGCAGTCAACAGGGTCCGTACGAGCAGTACGTC. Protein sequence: CASSQQGPYEQYV.

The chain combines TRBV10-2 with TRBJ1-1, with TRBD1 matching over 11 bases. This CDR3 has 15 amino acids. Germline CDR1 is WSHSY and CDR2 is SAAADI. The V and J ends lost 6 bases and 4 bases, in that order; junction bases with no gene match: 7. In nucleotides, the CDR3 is TGCGCCAGCAGCCCCGTGGGACAGGGGGTCACTGAAGCTTTCTTT. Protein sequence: CASSPVGQGVTEAFF.

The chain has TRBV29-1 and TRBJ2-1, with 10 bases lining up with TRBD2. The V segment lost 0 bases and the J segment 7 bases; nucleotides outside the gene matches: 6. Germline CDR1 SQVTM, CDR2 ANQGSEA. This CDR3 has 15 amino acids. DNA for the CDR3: TGCAGCGTTGAAGAAAGTAGCGGGGGGCAGAATGAGCAGTTCTTC. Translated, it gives CSVEESSGGQNEQFF.

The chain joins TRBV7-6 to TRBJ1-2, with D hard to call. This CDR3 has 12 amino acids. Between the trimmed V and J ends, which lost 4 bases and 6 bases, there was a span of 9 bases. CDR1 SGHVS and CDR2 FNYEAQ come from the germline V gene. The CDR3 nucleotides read TGTGCCAGCAGCTCCAGTCAGAATGGCTACACCTTC. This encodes CASSSSQNGYTF.

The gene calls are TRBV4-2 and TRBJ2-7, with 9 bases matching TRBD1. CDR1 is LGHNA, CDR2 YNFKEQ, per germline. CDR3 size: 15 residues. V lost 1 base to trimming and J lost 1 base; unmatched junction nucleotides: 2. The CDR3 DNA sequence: TGTGCCAGCAGCCAAGGGACAGGGGCGTCCTACGAGCAGTACTTC. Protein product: CASSQGTGASYEQYF.

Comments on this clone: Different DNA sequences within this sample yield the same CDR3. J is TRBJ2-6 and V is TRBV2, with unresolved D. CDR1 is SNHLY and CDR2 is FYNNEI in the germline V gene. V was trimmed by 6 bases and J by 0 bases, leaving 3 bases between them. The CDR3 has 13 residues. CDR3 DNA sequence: TGTGCCAGCAGCCTCTCTGGGGCCAACGTCCTGACTTTC. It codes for CASSLSGANVLTF.

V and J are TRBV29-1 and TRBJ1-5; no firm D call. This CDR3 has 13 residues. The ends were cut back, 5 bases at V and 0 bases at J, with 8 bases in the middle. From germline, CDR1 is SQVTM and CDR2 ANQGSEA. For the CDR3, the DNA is TGCAGCGTTCGCGACACTAGCAATCAGCCCCAGCATTTT. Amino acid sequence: CSVRDTSNQPQHF. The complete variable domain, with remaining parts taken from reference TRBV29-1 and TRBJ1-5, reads SAVISQKPSRDICQRGTSLTIQCQVDSQVTMMFWYRQQPGQSLTLIATANQGSEATYESGFVIDKFPISRPNLTFSTLTVSNMSPEDSSIYLCSVRDTSNQPQHFGDGTRLSIL.

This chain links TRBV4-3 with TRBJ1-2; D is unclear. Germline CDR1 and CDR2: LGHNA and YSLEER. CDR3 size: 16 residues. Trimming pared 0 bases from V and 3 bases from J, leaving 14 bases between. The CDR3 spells CASSQDRYNYYYGYTF. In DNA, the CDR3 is TGCGCCAGCAGCCAAGACCGATACAACTATTACTATGGCTACACCTTC.

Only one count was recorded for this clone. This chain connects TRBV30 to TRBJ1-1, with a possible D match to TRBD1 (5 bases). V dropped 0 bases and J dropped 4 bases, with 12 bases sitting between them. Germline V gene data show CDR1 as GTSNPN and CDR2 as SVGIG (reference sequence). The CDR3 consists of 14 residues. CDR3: CAWSVKGSVTEAFF. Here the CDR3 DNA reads TGTGCCTGGAGTGTAAAGGGGTCGGTCACTGAAGCTTTCTTT.

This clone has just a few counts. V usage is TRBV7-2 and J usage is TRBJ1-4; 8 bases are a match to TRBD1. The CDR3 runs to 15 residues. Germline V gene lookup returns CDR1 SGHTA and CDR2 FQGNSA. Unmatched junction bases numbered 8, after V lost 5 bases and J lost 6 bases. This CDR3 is CASSGGQARDEKLFF. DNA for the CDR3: TGTGCCAGCAGCGGGGGACAGGCGAGGGATGAAAAACTGTTTTTT.

The CDR3 sequence is CASSPYSLAGENTGELFF. In DNA, the CDR3 is TGTGCCAGCTCACCATATAGCCTAGCGGGAGAAAACACCGGGGAGCTGTTTTTT. The chain has TRBV18 and TRBJ2-2; 10 nucleotides line up with TRBD2. This CDR3 has 18 residues. V trimming: 2 bases; J trimming: 2 bases; junction bases outside the gene matches: 8. Germline V gene sequence: CDR1 KGHSH, CDR2 LQKENI.

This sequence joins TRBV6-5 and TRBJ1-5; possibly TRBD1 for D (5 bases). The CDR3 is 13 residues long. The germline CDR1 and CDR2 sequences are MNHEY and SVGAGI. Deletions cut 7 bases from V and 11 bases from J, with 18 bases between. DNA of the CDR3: TGTGCCAGCACAGGAGGGGCAGTGAAATCCCAGCATTTT. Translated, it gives CASTGGAVKSQHF.

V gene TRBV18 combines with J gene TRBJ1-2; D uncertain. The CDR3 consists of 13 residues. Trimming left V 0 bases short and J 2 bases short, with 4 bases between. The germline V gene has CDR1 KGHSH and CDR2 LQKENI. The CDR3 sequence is CASSPPANYGYTF. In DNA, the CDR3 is TGTGCCAGCTCACCACCGGCCAACTATGGCTACACCTTC. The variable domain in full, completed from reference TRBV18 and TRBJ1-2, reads NAGVMQNPRHLVRRRGQEARLRCSPMKGHSHVYWYRQLPEEGLKFMVYLQKENIIDESGMPKERFSAEFPKEGPSILRIQQVVRGDSAAYFCASSPPANYGYTFGSGTRLTVV.

In nucleotides, the CDR3 is TGTGCCTGGGCCCACGAGTACGAAGCTTTCTTT. It yields the protein CAWAHEYEAFF. The chain recombines TRBV30 with TRBJ1-1; D is unresolved. The CDR3 loop spans 11 amino acids. Germline CDR1 and CDR2: GTSNPN and SVGIG (reference sequence). The V gene lost 5 bases and the J gene lost 8 bases, with 12 bases spanning the gap.

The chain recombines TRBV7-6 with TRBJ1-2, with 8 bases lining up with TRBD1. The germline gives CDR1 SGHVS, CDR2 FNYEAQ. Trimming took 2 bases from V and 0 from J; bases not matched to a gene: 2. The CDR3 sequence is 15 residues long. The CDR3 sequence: CASSLLQGANYGYTF. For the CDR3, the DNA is TGTGCCAGCAGCTTATTACAGGGGGCTAACTATGGCTACACCTTC.

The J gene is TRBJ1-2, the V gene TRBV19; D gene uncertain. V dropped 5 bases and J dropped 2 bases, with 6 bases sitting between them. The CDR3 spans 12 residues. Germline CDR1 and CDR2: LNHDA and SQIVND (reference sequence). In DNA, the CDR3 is TGTGCCAGTAGTTATCAGAACTATGGCTACACCTTC. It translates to CASSYQNYGYTF.